These 13 T cell receptor beta chains were sequenced from one sample in a study of blood T cell repertoires in COVID-19. The assay was immunoSEQ multiplex PCR, and TCRdb's table has in-frame clones only and misses some. The repertoire holds 95,000 to 110,000 clones, 85% to 95% seen once, with less than 1.5% in the top ten. Sequencing was performed on peripheral blood. These receptors were collected from a woman aged 30 to 39 with acute or convalescent COVID-19.

V usage is TRBV7-2 and J usage is TRBJ2-7; D is ambiguous. The CDR3 contains 15 residues. Trimming left V 1 base short and J 2 bases short, with 12 bases between. CDR1 is SGHTA, CDR2 FQGNSA, per germline. CDR3 protein: CASSLDPPGPYEQYF. Written as DNA, the CDR3 is TGTGCCAGCAGCTTAGATCCCCCGGGTCCCTACGAGCAGTACTTC. The full variable domain, in which reference TRBV7-2 and TRBJ2-7 provide the parts outside the CDR3, is GAGVSQSPSNKVTEKGKDVELRCDPISGHTALYWYRQSLGQGLEFLIYFQGNSAPDKSGLPSDRFSAERTGGSVSTLTIQRTQQEDSAVYLCASSLDPPGPYEQYFGPGTRLTVT.

The chain employs TRBV25-1 and TRBJ2-3; TRBD2 might be the D (7 bases). The V end was cut by 4 bases, the J end by 1 base, with 12 bases between. The CDR3 has 15 amino acids. CDR1 and CDR2 (germline): MGHDK, SYGVNS. CDR3 DNA: TGTGCCAGCAGTGTGGGAGGGGGTGGCACAGATACGCAGTATTTT. Encoded protein: CASSVGGGGTDTQYF. Looking up the rest from reference TRBV25-1 and TRBJ2-3 gives the full variable domain: EADIYQTPRYLVIGTGKKITLECSQTMGHDKMYWYQQDPGMELHLIHYSYGVNSTEKGDLSSESTVSRIRTEHFPLTLESARPSHTSQYLCASSVGGGGTDTQYFGPGTRLTVL.

The chain combines TRBV11-2 with TRBJ1-1; a weak D match, TRBD1 (6 bases). The CDR3 loop spans 16 amino acids. Looked up from germline, CDR1 is SGHAT and CDR2 is FQNNGV. Trimming took 2 bases from V and 3 from J, leaving 16 bases between them. CDR3 protein: CASSLRGIVGHTEAFF. Written as DNA, the CDR3 is TGTGCCAGCAGCTTAAGGGGGATTGTAGGGCACACTGAAGCTTTCTTT.

The rearrangement joins TRBV28 to TRBJ2-1; 8 positions match TRBD2. V was clipped by 4 bases and J by 3 bases; unmatched bases: 8. Looked up from germline, CDR1 is MDHEN and CDR2 is SYDVKM. This CDR3 is 16 amino acids long. Here the CDR3 DNA reads TGTGCCAGCAGTTCCCCGAGCGGGAGAAGCTACAATGAGCAGTTCTTC. Its translation is CASSSPSGRSYNEQFF. The variable domain in full, completed from reference TRBV28 and TRBJ2-1, reads DVKVTQSSRYLVKRTGEKVFLECVQDMDHENMFWYRQDPGLGLRLIYFSYDVKMKEKGDIPEGYSVSREKKERFSLILESASTNQTSMYLCASSSPSGRSYNEQFFGPGTRLTVL.

The V and J genes are TRBV18 and TRBJ1-2, with 8 nucleotides matching TRBD1. The CDR3 covers 15 residues. With 3 bases clipped from V and 4 bases from J, the junction kept 7 bases outside the gene matches. The germline gives CDR1 KGHSH, CDR2 LQKENI. CDR3 sequence (DNA): TGTGCCAGCTCACCGGGACAGGAGAATTCCTATGGCTACACCTTC. Translated: CASSPGQENSYGYTF.

The J gene is TRBJ2-7, the V gene TRBV6-5, with 8 bases lining up with TRBD2. Germline V CDR1 and CDR2: MNHEY, SVGAGI. The CDR3 runs 15 residues. The V segment lost 6 bases and the J segment 2 bases; nucleotides outside the gene matches: 9. The CDR3 here is CASRRAGATTYEQYF. As DNA, the CDR3 is TGTGCCAGCAGGCGAGCGGGAGCTACCACCTACGAGCAGTACTTC.

The rearrangement uses TRBV7-2 and TRBJ2-2; 9 bases are shared with TRBD2. V lost 8 bases and J lost 1; bases outside the gene matches: 8. The CDR3 has 16 amino acids. Germline V CDR1 and CDR2: SGHTA, FQGNSA. The CDR3: CASGRGGAKNTGELFF. In DNA, the CDR3 is TGTGCCAGCGGGCGGGGGGGAGCTAAGAACACCGGGGAGCTGTTTTTT. The full variable domain, completed using reference TRBV7-2 and TRBJ2-2, is GAGVSQSPSNKVTEKGKDVELRCDPISGHTALYWYRQSLGQGLEFLIYFQGNSAPDKSGLPSDRFSAERTGGSVSTLTIQRTQQEDSAVYLCASGRGGAKNTGELFFGEGSRLTVL.

The chain combines TRBV6-2 or TRBV6-3 with TRBJ2-3; D might be TRBD2 (5 bases). CDR1 is MNHEY and CDR2 is SVGEGT in the germline V gene. The CDR3 covers 19 residues. V lost 4 bases and J lost 1, with 24 bases in between. In DNA form, the CDR3 reads TGTGCCAGCAGTTTCCCCACCGTCGAGCGGTTGGTGGGCACAGATACGCAGTATTTT. It specifies CASSFPTVERLVGTDTQYF.

The J gene is TRBJ1-2, the V gene TRBV5-1, with 8 nucleotides matching TRBD1. The germline gives CDR1 SGHRS, CDR2 YFSETQ. Trimming removed 4 bases from V and 12 bases from J; junction bases left unmatched: 8. This CDR3 region has 12 residues. The CDR3 protein is CASSPTGDGHTF. The CDR3 DNA reads as TGCGCCAGCAGCCCGACAGGGGATGGGCACACCTTC. Complete variable domain (other parts from reference TRBV5-1 and TRBJ1-2): KAGVTQTPRYLIKTRGQQVTLSCSPISGHRSVSWYQQTPGQGLQFLFEYFSETQRNKGNFPGRFSGRQFSNSRSEMNVSTLELGDSALYLCASSPTGDGHTFGSGTRLTVV.

The rearrangement uses TRBV7-9 and TRBJ2-1; TRBD1 is a possible D gene (7 bases). Germline values: CDR1 SEHNR, CDR2 FQNEAQ (reference sequence). V lost 2 bases to trimming and J lost 6 bases, with 20 bases between them. This CDR3 has 17 amino acids. The DNA for the CDR3 is TGTGCCAGCAGCTTATCGGTGGGAGACAGGGACTCCAATGAGCAGTTCTTC. Amino acid sequence: CASSLSVGDRDSNEQFF.

This rearrangement joins TRBV5-4 to TRBJ2-5, with a tentative D call TRBD1 (8 bases). This CDR3 has 17 residues. Trimming removed 0 bases from V and 3 bases from J, with 18 bases in between. Looked up from germline, CDR1 is SGHNT and CDR2 is YYREEE (reference sequence). The CDR3 bases are TGTGCCAGCAGCTTGGGTCCCTTACAGGGGGGGGAAGAGACCCAGTACTTC. Its protein is CASSLGPLQGGEETQYF.

The rearrangement joins TRBV13 to TRBJ1-4, with TRBD1 matching 10 bases. Germline CDR1 and CDR2: PRHDT and FYEKMQ (reference sequence). The J segment lost 7 bases and the V segment lost 5 bases, leaving 7 bases of the junction unmatched. The CDR3 covers 15 residues. CDR3 region: CASSSLGTGVEKLFF. The CDR3 DNA is TGTGCCAGCAGCAGCCTTGGGACAGGGGTTGAAAAACTGTTTTTT. Full variable domain (outside the CDR3, taken from reference TRBV13 and TRBJ1-4): AAGVIQSPRHLIKEKRETATLKCYPIPRHDTVYWYQQGPGQDPQFLISFYEKMQSDKGSIPDRFSAQQFSDYHSELNMSSLELGDSALYFCASSSLGTGVEKLFFGSGTQLSVL.

In regard to this clone: An end of the junction does not agree with germline; a read error may underlie this. This chain connects TRBV4-3 to TRBJ2-2; TRBD2 matches at 9 bases. The germline CDR1 and CDR2 sequences are LGHNA and YSLEER. This CDR3 is 16 amino acids long. The CDR3 sequence is CASSQGSSGNPGELFF. Here the CDR3 DNA reads TGCGCCAGCAGCCAAGGGTCTAGCGGGAACCCCGGGGAGCTGTTTTTT.